The 14 T cell receptor beta chains below all came from one sample that was sequenced in a study of blood T cell repertoires in COVID-19 (dated by TCRdb to about 2020). Library creation used the immunoSEQ multiplex PCR assay. TCRdb's version of the immuneACCESS table is confined to in-frame rearrangements and falls short of the full clone set. An unresolved V gene accounts for under half of the shortfall where checked; the remainder is of unknown origin. Present in this sample are fewer than 500,000 clones, around nine tenths of which were seen just once. Jointly, the top ten make up approximately 0.96% of the sample. The sample comprised PBMCs or T cells enriched from blood (not recorded which). The source of these receptors is a woman aged 25 to 39 with acute COVID-19.

In DNA form, the CDR3 reads TGTGCCAGTAGAAAGACTAGCGGGGGCAACCCAAATGAGCAGTTCTTC. Residues: CASRKTSGGNPNEQFF. The chain recombines TRBV19 with TRBJ2-1; 12 positions agree with TRBD2. The CDR3 extends over 16 amino acids. J was trimmed by 7 bases and V by 6 bases; bases with no gene match: 10. Germline CDR1 LNHDA, CDR2 SQIVND (reference sequence).

The chain recombines TRBV7-9 with TRBJ2-4; TRBD1 matches at 9 bases. The CDR3 contains 15 residues. CDR1 is SEHNR and CDR2 is FQNEAQ in the germline V gene (reference sequence). Losses at the gene ends were 4 bases for V and 8 bases for J; bases not matched to a gene: 9. The CDR3 reads CASSSTGTGKDIQYF. In DNA, the CDR3 is TGTGCCAGCAGCTCAACCGGGACAGGGAAGGACATTCAGTACTTC. Full variable domain (rest looked up from reference TRBV7-9 and TRBJ2-4): DTGVSQNPRHKITKRGQNVTFRCDPISEHNRLYWYRQTLGQGPEFLTYFQNEAQLEKSRLLSDRFSAERPKGSFSTLEIQRTEQGDSAMYLCASSSTGTGKDIQYFGAGTRLSVL.

The chain employs TRBV19 and TRBJ2-5, with 11 bases matching TRBD1. CDR1 LNHDA and CDR2 SQIVND come from the germline V gene (reference sequence). V trimming: 4 bases; J trimming: 2 bases; junction bases outside the gene matches: 9. This CDR3 spans 17 amino acids. In nucleotides, the CDR3 is TGTGCCAGTAGTAAGGCCAGGGACAGGGGGTTTCAAGAGACCCAGTACTTC. It is translated as CASSKARDRGFQETQYF.

This clone appeared a single time. The J gene is TRBJ1-4, the V gene TRBV9, with no clear D. The CDR3 runs 16 residues. Looked up from germline, CDR1 is SGDLS and CDR2 is YYNGEE. Trimming shortened V by 0 bases and J by 0 bases, and 9 bases separated the two germline ends. The DNA of the CDR3 is TGTGCCAGCAGCGTAGAGACTTTAGCAACTAATGAAAAACTGTTTTTT. It yields the protein CASSVETLATNEKLFF.

The V and J genes are TRBV6-5 and TRBJ1-1; TRBD1 is a possible D gene (5 bases). The CDR3 spans 14 residues. Germline CDR1 MNHEY, CDR2 SVGAGI. V was shortened by 7 bases and J by 4 bases, with 16 bases between the two germline ends. CDR3 sequence: CASKTRLGGTEAFF. CDR3 in DNA: TGTGCCAGCAAGACCAGGCTCGGGGGCACTGAAGCTTTCTTT.

The chain recombines TRBV2 with TRBJ1-6; 9 nucleotides agree with TRBD1. Germline-derived CDR1 and CDR2 are SNHLY and FYNNEI. Losses at the gene ends were 4 bases for V and 5 bases for J; bases not matched to a gene: 6. CDR3 length: 16 residues. The CDR3 is CASSVTGGLNNSPLHF. CDR3 nucleotide sequence: TGTGCCAGCAGTGTTACAGGGGGCCTTAATAATTCACCCCTCCACTTT.

This chain links TRBV4-3 with TRBJ2-7; TRBD2 is a possible D gene (6 bases). This CDR3 has 15 amino acids. V was clipped by 4 bases and J by 0 bases, with 13 bases between them. Germline values: CDR1 LGHNA, CDR2 YSLEER. CDR3 loop: CASSPIPGSSYEQYF. The CDR3 bases are TGCGCCAGCAGCCCCATTCCCGGGAGCTCCTACGAGCAGTACTTC.

The chain couples TRBV27 to TRBJ2-7, with 10 bases identical to TRBD2. CDR1 is MNHEY, CDR2 SMNVEV, per germline (reference sequence). This CDR3 is 14 amino acids long. V was clipped by 6 bases and J by 7 bases; unmatched bases: 9. The CDR3 DNA sequence: TGTGCCAGCAGCCATGTAGCGGGGGGTGAGGAGCAGTACTTC. This translates into CASSHVAGGEEQYF.

The V gene is TRBV7-2, the J gene TRBJ2-5, with D possibly being TRBD2 (5 bases). Per the germline V gene, CDR1 is SGHTA and CDR2 is FQGNSA. There are 13 residues in the CDR3. The ends were cut back, 1 base at V and 4 bases at J, with 7 bases in the middle. The CDR3 loop is CASSLERRETQYF. Written as DNA, the CDR3 is TGTGCCAGCAGCTTAGAGCGGCGAGAGACCCAGTACTTC.

The chain joins TRBV4-3 to TRBJ2-7, with 12 bases fitting TRBD2. After removal of 0 bases from V and 2 bases from J, the junction contained 8 bases not matched to a gene. Germline values: CDR1 LGHNA, CDR2 YSLEER. CDR3 size: 18 residues. DNA for the CDR3: TGCGCCAGCAGCCAAGATTTGAGACTAGCGGGGGTTCCCTACGAGCAGTACTTC. This encodes CASSQDLRLAGVPYEQYF.

This rearrangement joins TRBV6-5 to TRBJ2-3; TRBD1 matches 8 bases. Per the germline V gene, CDR1 is MNHEY and CDR2 is SVGAGI. Trimming cost V 4 bases and J 2 bases; bases outside gene matches: 2. CDR3 length equals 14 residues. The CDR3 nucleotides are TGTGCCAGCAGTTGGGGACAGGCCACAGATACGCAGTATTTT. Residues: CASSWGQATDTQYF.

This clone appeared a single time. CDR3 sequence reads: CASSIGSGLDVSDTQYF. The CDR3 region has the DNA TGTGCCAGTAGTATAGGGTCCGGACTCGACGTGTCAGATACGCAGTATTTT. The rearrangement links TRBV19 to TRBJ2-3, with D possibly being TRBD2 (5 bases). CDR3 length: 17 residues. Germline V gives CDR1 LNHDA, CDR2 SQIVND (reference sequence). Trimming stripped 1 base from V and 4 bases from J, with 18 bases between.

A few counts support this clone. The chain combines TRBV4-1 with TRBJ2-1, with TRBD2 matching over 10 bases. V shed 1 base, J shed 7 bases, and the junction held 10 bases outside the gene matches. This CDR3 comprises 17 residues. Looked up from germline, CDR1 is MGHRA and CDR2 is YSYEKL. The CDR3 sequence is CASSQGSQAGGRNEQFF. The CDR3 DNA sequence: TGCGCCAGCAGCCAAGGCTCGCAAGCGGGGGGGAGGAATGAGCAGTTCTTC.

This clone was seen repeatedly, ten times or more. The V and J genes are TRBV6-5 and TRBJ2-2, with a weak D call TRBD1 (7 bases). The CDR3 has 14 amino acids. V was clipped by 6 bases and J by 2 bases, with 10 bases between them. Germline V gene data show CDR1 as MNHEY and CDR2 as SVGAGI. The CDR3 nucleotides read TGTGCCAGCAGGCGGGACAGCAACACCGGGGAGCTGTTTTTT. This encodes CASRRDSNTGELFF.